This T cell receptor beta chain emerged from a study of control samples from healthy donors and cancer patients. TCRdb keeps only in-frame clones here, not all; method: immunoSEQ multiplex PCR. The table lists about 79,000 clones, roughly 93% of them singletons. The CDR3 has 12 residues. V was cut by 7 bases and J by 5 bases, with 11 bases left in between. The germline V gene has CDR1 LGHNT and CDR2 FRNRAP. The sample taken for sequencing was PBMCs. The J gene is TRBJ1-1, the V gene TRBV12-5; D gene uncertain. This receptor was identified in a woman aged 40-49 years with lung cancer. CDR3 nucleotides: TGTGCTAGTGCTTACGGTACGACTGAAGCTTTCTTT. Its translation is CASAYGTTEAFF.